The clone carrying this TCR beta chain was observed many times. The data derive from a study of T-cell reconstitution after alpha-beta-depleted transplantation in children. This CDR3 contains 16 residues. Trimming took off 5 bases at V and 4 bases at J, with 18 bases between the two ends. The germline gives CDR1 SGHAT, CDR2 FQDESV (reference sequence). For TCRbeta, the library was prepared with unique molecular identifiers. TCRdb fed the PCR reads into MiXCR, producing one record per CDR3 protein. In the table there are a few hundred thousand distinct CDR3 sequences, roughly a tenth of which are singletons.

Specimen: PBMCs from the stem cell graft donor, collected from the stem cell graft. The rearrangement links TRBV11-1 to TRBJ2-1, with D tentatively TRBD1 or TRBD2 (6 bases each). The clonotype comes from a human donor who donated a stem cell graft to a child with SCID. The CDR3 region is CASSPLGGKKYNEQFF. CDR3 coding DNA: TGTGCCAGCAGCCCATTGGGGGGCAAAAAGTACAATGAGCAGTTCTTC. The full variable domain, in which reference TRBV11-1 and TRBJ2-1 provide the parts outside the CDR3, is EAEVAQSPRYKITEKSQAVAFWCDPISGHATLYWYRQILGQGPELLVQFQDESVVDDSQLPKDRFSAERLKGVDSTLKIQPAELGDSAMYLCASSPLGGKKYNEQFFGPGTRLTVL.